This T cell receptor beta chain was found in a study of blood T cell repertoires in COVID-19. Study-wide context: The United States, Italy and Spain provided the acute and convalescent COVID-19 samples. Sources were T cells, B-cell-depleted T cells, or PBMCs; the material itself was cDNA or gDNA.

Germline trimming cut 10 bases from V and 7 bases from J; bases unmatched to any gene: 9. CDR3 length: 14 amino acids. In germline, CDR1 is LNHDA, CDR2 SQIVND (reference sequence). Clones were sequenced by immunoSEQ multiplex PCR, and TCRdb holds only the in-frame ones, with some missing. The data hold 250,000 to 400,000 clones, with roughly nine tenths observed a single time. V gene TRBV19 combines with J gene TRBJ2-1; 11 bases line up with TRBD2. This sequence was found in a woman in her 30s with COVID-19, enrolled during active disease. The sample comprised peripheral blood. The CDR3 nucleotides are TGTGCCACCAAGACTAGCGGGAAGCCAAATGAGCAGTTCTTC. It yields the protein CATKTSGKPNEQFF.